What follows are 4 T cell receptor beta chains derived from one specimen sequenced in a study of blood T cell repertoires in COVID-19. Produced via immunoSEQ multiplex PCR; TCRdb's table is partial and in-frame only. Seen here are tens of thousands of clones, around 86% observed once, and the top ten hold more than 4.5%. Material: peripheral blood. These receptors were collected from a man aged 55 to 70 with COVID-19, enrolled during active disease.

The V and J genes are TRBV2 and TRBJ1-4; 7 bases align to TRBD1. CDR3 length equals 15 residues. J lost 10 bases, V lost 6 bases, and 14 bases had no gene match. The germline V gene has CDR1 SNHLY and CDR2 FYNNEI. CDR3 DNA sequence: TGTGCCAGCAGGAGTCCACAGGGGCCGAAGGCAAAACTGTTTTTT. It encodes CASRSPQGPKAKLFF.

This chain uses TRBV24-1 with TRBJ2-5, with 8 bases identical to TRBD1. The germline V gene encodes CDR1 KGHDR and CDR2 SFDVKD. The CDR3 runs to 17 residues. V lost 0 bases and J lost 1; bases outside the gene matches: 6. CDR3 DNA: TGTGCCACCAGTGATTTGGGACAGGGCCCCACCCAAGAGACCCAGTACTTC. Protein product: CATSDLGQGPTQETQYF.

V usage is TRBV18 and J usage is TRBJ1-2; 7 nucleotides align to TRBD1. With V trimmed by 1 base and J by 8 bases, 10 bases remained unmatched. CDR3 length: 15 amino acids. CDR1 KGHSH and CDR2 LQKENI come from the germline V gene. The DNA for the CDR3 is TGTGCCAGCTCACCACTCTCGGACAGGAGGCGCGGCTACACCTTC. Translated, it gives CASSPLSDRRRGYTF.

There are a few counts of this clone. The chain employs TRBV2 and TRBJ1-5; D is unclear. CDR3 length: 13 residues. The V and J ends lost 8 bases and 2 bases respectively, with 10 bases between them. Per the germline V gene, CDR1 is SNHLY and CDR2 is FYNNEI. In nucleotides, the CDR3 is TGTGCCAGCCAATTTCGGGGCAATCAGCCCCAGCATTTT. Its protein is CASQFRGNQPQHF.